The clone carrying this T cell receptor beta chain appeared a few times. Its matching antigen is unknown. The entry originates in a study of blood T cells in healthy people across ages. A second PCR of 7 to 11 cycles used a sample-barcoded 5' primer and a J-beta primer mix. A minimum of 2.5 million CDR3-containing paired-end reads was obtained for each sample. TCRdb reanalysed the 5' RACE reads using MiXCR and keeps one entry per CDR3 protein. The data contain 550,000 to 600,000 distinct CDR3 sequences, around 48% of them seen just once; the ten biggest clones take up about 22%. The study, taken as a whole, reports: With unsorted PBMCs, a conclusive comparison of naive versus antigen-experienced cells was not possible. Observed TCR beta diversity per million T cells went down as age went up. This fall followed a roughly linear course with age.

CDR1 SGHRS and CDR2 YFSETQ come from the germline V gene. V was trimmed by 1 base and J by 0 bases, leaving 5 bases between them. CDR3 size: 14 residues. Healthy Caucasians from Russia aged roughly 6 to 95 served as donors. The sequenced sample was blood. The sequence came from an older man in good health. The V call is TRBV5-1, the J call TRBJ2-1, with D uncertain. Here the CDR3 reads CASSLPSSYNEQFF. The CDR3 DNA follows: TGCGCCAGCAGCTTGCCCTCCTCCTACAATGAGCAGTTCTTC. Full variable domain (remainder filled in from reference TRBV5-1 and TRBJ2-1): KAGVTQTPRYLIKTRGQQVTLSCSPISGHRSVSWYQQTPGQGLQFLFEYFSETQRNKGNFPGRFSGRQFSNSRSEMNVSTLELGDSALYLCASSLPSSYNEQFFGPGTRLTVL.